The entry below describes one T cell receptor (beta chain). The trim removed 11 bases at V and 3 bases at J, leaving 10 bases unmatched. CDR1 and CDR2 (germline): SNHLY, FYNNEI. CDR3 size: 14 residues. TCRdb independently ran MiXCR on the 5' RACE reads; one entry per CDR3 protein. The table shows roughly 770,000 distinct CDR3 sequences, with roughly 18% occurring only once. The data belong to a study of identical twins. The data also belong to a second study, concerning T cells expressing NK-cell markers. That paper notes: Sorted CD3+CD56+NKG2C+, CD3+CD56+NKG2C- and CD3+CD56-NKG2C+ T-cell subsets were beta-chain profiled.

The chain has TRBV2 and TRBJ2-5, with 9 bases lining up with TRBD1. The clonotype comes from a woman between 18 and 29 years old in good health. The sequenced material came from PBMCs. The DNA of the CDR3 is TGTGCCTCACGACACGACAGGGGGAAAGAGACCCAGTACTTC. It specifies CASRHDRGKETQYF.